Below are 27 T cell receptor beta chains sequenced from a single sample in a study of T cell responses to AZD1222 COVID-19 vaccine. Sequenced by immunoSEQ multiplex PCR; TCRdb stores in-frame clones only, minus some. The data show about 150,000 clones, around 93% seen once. The sequencing here drew on peripheral blood, taken 28 days after the second AZD1222 dose. Receptors were obtained from an adult who received the AZD1222 COVID-19 vaccine.

The V gene is TRBV7-9, the J gene TRBJ1-5; D call uncertain. Trimming stripped 5 bases from V and 5 bases from J, with 10 bases between. Per the germline V gene, CDR1 is SEHNR and CDR2 is FQNEAQ (reference sequence). This CDR3 is 13 amino acids long. CDR3 region: CASSPGPDQPQHF. As DNA, the CDR3 is TGTGCCAGCAGCCCCGGACCGGATCAGCCCCAGCATTTT.

The gene calls are TRBV28 and TRBJ1-5; TRBD1 matches 10 bases. CDR1 is MDHEN, CDR2 SYDVKM, per germline. V lost 6 bases to trimming and J lost 4 bases; unmatched junction nucleotides: 3. This CDR3 spans 14 amino acids. The CDR3 is CASSWGQGNQPQHF. The CDR3 nucleotides are TGTGCCAGCAGCTGGGGACAGGGGAATCAGCCCCAGCATTTT.

This chain uses TRBV6-5 with TRBJ1-4; possible D gene TRBD1, 6 bases. This CDR3 comprises 15 residues. The germline CDR1 and CDR2 sequences are MNHEY and SVGAGI. V was pared by 5 bases and J by 4 bases, with 14 bases between. The CDR3 DNA follows: TGTGCCAGCAGTCCCACACAGGGCATTAATGAAAAACTGTTTTTT. Protein: CASSPTQGINEKLFF.

The table lists this clone with a count of one. In DNA, the CDR3 is TGTGCCAGTACACACGTCGGGACTAGCGGGAGGAATGAGCAGTTCTTC. It yields the protein CASTHVGTSGRNEQFF. V and J are TRBV19 and TRBJ2-1; 15 bases match TRBD2. This CDR3 is built from 16 residues. V was pared by 7 bases and J by 7 bases, with 8 bases of the junction left unmatched. In germline, CDR1 is LNHDA, CDR2 SQIVND (reference sequence).

V usage is TRBV5-1 and J usage is TRBJ2-7, with 11 bases fitting TRBD2. V lost 3 bases, J lost 2 bases, and 7 bases stayed unmatched. CDR1 and CDR2 (germline): SGHRS, YFSETQ. The length of the CDR3 is 16 residues. The CDR3 DNA reads TGCGCCAGCAGCTCGACTAGCGGGGCCCACCCCTACGAGCAGTACTTC. Translation gives CASSSTSGAHPYEQYF.

This clone was recorded once. The V gene is TRBV5-1, the J gene TRBJ2-7, with D uncertain. CDR3 length equals 16 residues. Germline V lookup: CDR1 SGHRS, CDR2 YFSETQ. V gave up 4 bases and J gave up 5 bases, with 22 bases separating them. CDR3 sequence (DNA): TGCGCCAGCAGCATCCGCCCTGGGATGGTTAACCACGAGCAGTACTTC. Protein: CASSIRPGMVNHEQYF. The complete variable domain, with remaining parts taken from reference TRBV5-1 and TRBJ2-7, reads KAGVTQTPRYLIKTRGQQVTLSCSPISGHRSVSWYQQTPGQGLQFLFEYFSETQRNKGNFPGRFSGRQFSNSRSEMNVSTLELGDSALYLCASSIRPGMVNHEQYFGPGTRLTVT.

The J gene is TRBJ1-1, the V gene TRBV4-1; the D is unclear. There are 14 residues in the CDR3. Germline CDR1 MGHRA, CDR2 YSYEKL. Trimming removed 2 bases from V and 1 base from J, with 8 bases in between. The CDR3: CASSQYRGNTEAFF. CDR3 DNA sequence: TGCGCCAGCAGCCAATACCGGGGGAACACTGAAGCTTTCTTT.

The J gene is TRBJ2-1, the V gene TRBV24-1, with 7 bases identical to TRBD2. The CDR3 consists of 15 residues. The germline V gene encodes CDR1 KGHDR and CDR2 SFDVKD. The trim removed 5 bases at V and 8 bases at J, leaving 11 bases unmatched. For the CDR3, the DNA is TGTGCCACCAGTGTGTGGCGGGGGACCGGTGATGAGCAGTTCTTC. This translates into CATSVWRGTGDEQFF.

The CDR3 DNA reads TGTGCCAGTAGTACCCCTGGCGGGAGCTCCTACGAGCAGTACTTC. It encodes CASSTPGGSSYEQYF. The gene calls are TRBV19 and TRBJ2-7; TRBD2 matches 7 bases. Germline-derived CDR1 and CDR2 are LNHDA and SQIVND (reference sequence). This CDR3 is built from 15 residues. V gave up 4 bases and J gave up 0 bases; unmatched junction bases: 6.

The chain uses TRBV10-3 and TRBJ2-7; 8 positions match TRBD1. The trim removed 4 bases at V and 2 bases at J, leaving 1 base unmatched. Germline CDR1 and CDR2: ENHRY and SYGVKD. The length of the CDR3 is 13 residues. CDR3 nucleotide sequence: TGTGCCATCAGTGGGACAGGGCCCTACGAGCAGTACTTC. It specifies CAISGTGPYEQYF.

The J gene is TRBJ1-4, the V gene TRBV19; D gene unclear. Trimming shortened V by 7 bases and J by 2 bases, and 17 bases separated the two germline ends. CDR1 is LNHDA and CDR2 is SQIVND in the germline V gene (reference sequence). The CDR3 loop spans 16 amino acids. Here the CDR3 reads CASNSEGWGTNEKLFF. The CDR3 region has the DNA TGTGCCAGTAACTCCGAGGGTTGGGGTACTAATGAAAAACTGTTTTTT.

The chain links TRBV3-1 (or the pseudogene TRBV3-2) to TRBJ2-4, with a tentative D call TRBD2 (6 bases). The V gene's germline CDR1 is LGHDT and CDR2 YNNKEL (reference sequence). Trimming shortened V by 5 bases and J by 2 bases, and 10 bases separated the two germline ends. The CDR3 length is 14 residues. As DNA, the CDR3 is TGTGCCAGCAGCTCCGGGACTTCCAAAAACATTCAGTACTTC. Its protein product is CASSSGTSKNIQYF.

This chain links TRBV3-1 (or the pseudogene TRBV3-2) with TRBJ1-4; D remains ambiguous. This CDR3 is built from 13 residues. The V end was cut by 2 bases, the J end by 8 bases, with 9 bases between. The germline gives CDR1 LGHDT, CDR2 YNNKEL (reference sequence). The CDR3 bases are TGTGCCAGCAGCCAACCAGGAGTAGAAAAACTGTTTTTT. Translating it yields CASSQPGVEKLFF.

The gene calls are TRBV4-2 and TRBJ2-5; D gene ambiguous. The CDR3 runs 15 residues. V dropped 1 base and J dropped 1 base, with 10 bases sitting between them. The germline V gene encodes CDR1 LGHNA and CDR2 YNFKEQ. Here the CDR3 reads CASSQVSTSQETQYF. The CDR3 nucleotides read TGTGCCAGCAGCCAAGTATCCACTTCCCAAGAGACCCAGTACTTC.

The chain combines TRBV10-3 with TRBJ2-7, with D perhaps being TRBD1 or TRBD2 (5 bases each). Germline V gives CDR1 ENHRY, CDR2 SYGVKD. The CDR3 consists of 14 residues. Trimming cost V 2 bases and J 2 bases, with 10 bases left between them. The CDR3 loop is CAISEAGTPYEQYF. The CDR3 nucleotides are TGTGCCATCAGTGAGGCTGGGACCCCCTACGAGCAGTACTTC.

The chain uses TRBV5-6 and TRBJ2-1; the D gene could be TRBD1 or TRBD2 (6 bases each). The CDR3 length is 16 residues. Germline values: CDR1 SGHDT, CDR2 YYEEEE. Between the trimmed V and J ends, which lost 0 bases and 6 bases, there was a span of 16 bases. The CDR3 DNA is TGTGCCAGCAGCTTGGCGGGTTGGGGGGCCCGCAATGAGCAGTTCTTC. Its translation is CASSLAGWGARNEQFF.

This rearrangement joins TRBV7-2 to TRBJ2-3; 11 positions match TRBD2. The CDR3 consists of 17 residues. The V segment lost 1 base and the J segment 3 bases; nucleotides outside the gene matches: 6. Germline V gene lookup returns CDR1 SGHTA and CDR2 FQGNSA. CDR3 sequence: CASSLVLAGGATDTQYF. CDR3 sequence (DNA): TGTGCCAGCAGCTTAGTTTTAGCGGGGGGGGCAACAGATACGCAGTATTTT.

The CDR3, as DNA: TGCGCCAGCAGCCCCCTGACGGGTGGAAACACCATATATTTT. Residues: CASSPLTGGNTIYF. The chain carries TRBV4-1 and TRBJ1-3, with D unresolved. In germline, CDR1 is MGHRA, CDR2 YSYEKL. V was clipped by 4 bases and J by 3 bases, with 10 bases between them. The CDR3 totals 14 residues.

The chain links TRBV5-1 to TRBJ2-7; D uncertain. Germline CDR1 is SGHRS and CDR2 is YFSETQ. V lost 2 bases to trimming and J lost 5 bases, with 8 bases between them. The CDR3 length is 12 residues. In DNA form, the CDR3 reads TGCGCCAGCAGCTTACAGAATAACGAGCAGTACTTC. This codes for CASSLQNNEQYF.

The J gene is TRBJ1-2, the V gene TRBV3-1 (or the pseudogene TRBV3-2), with a tentative D call TRBD1 (5 bases). CDR1 is LGHDT, CDR2 YNNKEL, per germline (reference sequence). Trimming stripped 4 bases from V and 7 bases from J, with 13 bases between. The CDR3 consists of 13 residues. The DNA for the CDR3 is TGTGCCAGCAGCCGGAGCAGGGATGGTGGCTACACCTTC. Its protein is CASSRSRDGGYTF.

This chain links TRBV5-6 with TRBJ1-6; 9 bases are a match to TRBD1. Germline V lookup: CDR1 SGHDT, CDR2 YYEEEE. V was clipped by 8 bases and J by 10 bases; unmatched bases: 13. The CDR3 runs 15 residues. CDR3 amino acids: CASRFEGQGKSPLHF. The CDR3 DNA reads TGTGCCAGTCGATTCGAAGGACAGGGGAAATCACCCCTCCACTTT.

The CDR3 DNA is TGTGCCAGCAGCTTTAGCACAGATACGCAGTATTTT. Translating gives CASSFSTDTQYF. The chain recombines TRBV7-8 with TRBJ2-3, with unresolved D. This CDR3 contains 12 residues. Per the germline V gene, CDR1 is SGHVS and CDR2 is FQNEAQ. Trimming removed 3 bases at V and 0 bases at J, with 1 base between.

The V and J genes are TRBV27 and TRBJ1-1; 8 nucleotides align to TRBD1. V was pared by 6 bases and J by 1 base, with 10 bases of the junction left unmatched. The CDR3 has 16 residues. The germline gives CDR1 MNHEY, CDR2 SMNVEV (reference sequence). CDR3 DNA sequence: TGTGCCAGCAGGACTTCAGGGGGCGCCGGGAACACTGAAGCTTTCTTT. Protein: CASRTSGGAGNTEAFF.

The chain joins TRBV12-3 or TRBV12-4 to TRBJ2-1; the match to TRBD2 covers 8 bases. The trim removed 10 bases at V and 3 bases at J, leaving 5 bases unmatched. The CDR3 contains 13 residues. The CDR3 loop is CATPREVYNEQFF. DNA of the CDR3: TGTGCCACCCCGCGGGAGGTCTACAATGAGCAGTTCTTC.

In regard to this clone: Other DNA sequences in the sample encode the same CDR3. The rearrangement uses TRBV7-2 and TRBJ2-3, with 13 bases that match TRBD2. Germline-derived CDR1 and CDR2 are SGHTA and FQGNSA. The trim removed 9 bases at V and 8 bases at J, leaving 20 bases unmatched. CDR3 size: 18 residues. CDR3 nucleotides: TGTGCCAGTAGCGTTACTAGCGGGGGGGCGGTGGGATTGGGTACGCAGTATTTT. Translation gives CASSVTSGGAVGLGTQYF. Variable domain in full (rest from reference TRBV7-2 and TRBJ2-3): GAGVSQSPSNKVTEKGKDVELRCDPISGHTALYWYRQSLGQGLEFLIYFQGNSAPDKSGLPSDRFSAERTGGSVSTLTIQRTQQEDSAVYLCASSVTSGGAVGLGTQYFGPGTRLTVL.

V and J are TRBV6-6 and TRBJ2-1; maybe TRBD1 (6 bases). Looked up from germline, CDR1 is MNHNY and CDR2 is SVGAGI (reference sequence). The CDR3 spans 14 residues. V lost 7 bases and J lost 6, with 16 bases in between. The CDR3 spells CASNPSEGGNEQFF. The CDR3 nucleotides read TGTGCCAGCAATCCCTCCGAAGGGGGCAATGAGCAGTTCTTC.

The V and J genes are TRBV6-2 or TRBV6-3 and TRBJ2-1, with TRBD2 as a possible D gene (5 bases). V was pared by 6 bases and J by 9 bases, with 27 bases between. Germline V gene sequence: CDR1 MNHEY, CDR2 SVGEGT. This CDR3 region has 17 residues. CDR3 residues: CASSPMRVVGPLGEQFF. The CDR3 DNA reads as TGTGCCAGCAGCCCCATGAGGGTAGTTGGGCCCTTAGGTGAGCAGTTCTTC.